These T cell receptor beta chains were read from a single sample in a study of cytomegalovirus exposure and HLA in healthy donors. Profiled with immunoSEQ multiplex PCR; TCRdb holds only in-frame clones, not every one. The table includes fewer than 180,000 clones, 79% detected once. Material for sequencing was PBMCs. These receptors came from a man aged 45-60 years in good health and CMV-seropositive. Both conserved end residues are part of each CDR3. D genes are given only for firm matches. Clone size appears in some rows only: once, few, many, or a class for an expanded clone.

V gene	D gene	J gene	clone size	CDR3 DNA	CDR3 protein
TRBV18	TRBD1	TRBJ2-7	NA	TGTGCCAGCTCTTACGCAGGGGGACAGGGCGACGAGCAGTACTTC	CASSYAGGQGDEQYF
TRBV27	NA	TRBJ2-5	NA	TGTGCCAGCAGTCTCAACTCATTAACCCGGGAGACCCAGTACTTC	CASSLNSLTRETQYF
TRBV4-1	TRBD1	TRBJ2-7	NA	TGCGCCAGCAGCCAAGATGAAACAGGGGAACCCTACGAGCAGTACTTC	CASSQDETGEPYEQYF
TRBV7-9	TRBD2	TRBJ2-7	NA	TGTGCCAGCAGTCCAGGGACTAGCGTTCCCTACGAGCAGTACTTC	CASSPGTSVPYEQYF
TRBV13	TRBD1	TRBJ1-4	NA	TGTGCCAGCAGCCGGTTGACAGGGGGCTTGAATGAAAAACTGTTTTTT	CASSRLTGGLNEKLFF
TRBV6-6	NA	TRBJ1-4	NA	TGTGCCAGCACCGACAGGCCGCCTAATGAAAAACTGTTTTTT	CASTDRPPNEKLFF
TRBV4-2	TRBD2	TRBJ2-5	NA	TGTGCCAGCAGCCGGCGCCAGCGGGAGGGCCGGCAGACCCAGTACTTC	CASSRRQREGRQTQYF
TRBV6-1	NA	TRBJ1-3	NA	TGTGCCAGCGTTGATGGACTCTCCTCTGGAAACACCATATATTTT	CASVDGLSSGNTIYF
TRBV10-1	TRBD2	TRBJ2-1	NA	TGCGCCAGCAGTGATTTTGGGTCGGGGGGCAATGAGCAGTTCTTC	CASSDFGSGGNEQFF
TRBV28	NA	TRBJ1-3	NA	TGTGCCAGCAGTCCACCTGGACAAGAATCGAACTCTGGAAACACCATATATTTT	CASSPPGQESNSGNTIYF
TRBV11-2	NA	TRBJ1-1	NA	TGTGCCAGCAGCTTAAGTTCGACGGCGGCCACTGAAGCTTTCTTT	CASSLSSTAATEAFF
TRBV6-6	NA	TRBJ2-7	few	TGTGCCAGCTCAGCCAGGGCTTCCTACGAGCAGTACTTC	CASSARASYEQYF
TRBV2	TRBD1	TRBJ2-6	NA	TGTGCCAGCAGTGCGTCGCGACAGGGGTCCAACGTCCTGACTTTC	CASSASRQGSNVLTF
TRBV5-1	NA	TRBJ2-5	once	TGCGCCAGCAGCACGCGACACGGACAAGAGACCCAGTACTTC	CASSTRHGQETQYF
TRBV6-1	NA	TRBJ2-5	NA	TGTGCCAGCAGTAACTTGGGCCAAATTGGAGGGACCCAGTACTTC	CASSNLGQIGGTQYF
TRBV4-1	NA	TRBJ1-2	NA	TGCGCCAGCAGCCAAGATGAGGGTAGTACGAGCTACACCTTC	CASSQDEGSTSYTF
TRBV5-4	TRBD1	TRBJ1-2	NA	TGTGCCAGCAGCCGCCCGACAGGGAACTATGGCTACACCTTC	CASSRPTGNYGYTF
TRBV27	TRBD2	TRBJ2-5	few	TGTGCCAGCAGTTTCCTAGCGGGGCAAGAGACCCAGTACTTC	CASSFLAGQETQYF
TRBV5-1	TRBD1	TRBJ1-1	NA	TGCGCCAGCAGCGAACAGGGGGGTTTAGCTTTCTTT	CASSEQGGLAFF
TRBV11-3	TRBD1	TRBJ2-7	few	TGTGCCAGCAGCTTGGACAGGCTCAACGAGCAGTACTTC	CASSLDRLNEQYF
TRBV10-1	TRBD2	TRBJ2-7	NA	TGCGCCAGCAGTGAGGCGGGAGGGCCGGGCGAGCAGTACTTC	CASSEAGGPGEQYF
TRBV7-9	TRBD2	TRBJ2-1	NA	TGTGCCAGCAGCGGGCTAGCGGGCACCTACAATGAGCAGTTCTTC	CASSGLAGTYNEQFF
TRBV7-2	TRBD2	TRBJ2-3	NA	TGTGCCAGCAGCTTAGGGATCGCGGGAGTGGCAGATACGCAGTATTTT	CASSLGIAGVADTQYF
TRBV5-5	NA	TRBJ2-7	NA	TGTGCCAGCAGCTTGGTCCCTCAGGGCACCTACGAGCAGTACTTC	CASSLVPQGTYEQYF
TRBV5-1	NA	TRBJ2-6	NA	TGCGCCAGCAGCCCAGGGGACGGGGCCAACGTCCTGACTTTC	CASSPGDGANVLTF
TRBV11-3	NA	TRBJ2-5	NA	TGTGCCAGCAGCTTAGGAGCTGGCGGGGAGACCCAGTACTTC	CASSLGAGGETQYF
TRBV19	TRBD1	TRBJ1-1	NA	TGTGCCAGTACTAACCTCCGACAGGGCCTCATGAACACTGAAGCTTTCTTT	CASTNLRQGLMNTEAFF
TRBV28	NA	TRBJ2-7	NA	TGTGCCAGCAGGGTAGAGGATCGCGAGCAGTACTTC	CASRVEDREQYF
TRBV10-2	TRBD1	TRBJ2-7	NA	TGCGCCAGCAGTATGACAGGGCGGTACGAGCAGTACTTC	CASSMTGRYEQYF
TRBV6-5	NA	TRBJ2-1	NA	TGTGCCAGCAGTTATGGTGGGAGTGTGTACAATGAGCAGTTCTTC	CASSYGGSVYNEQFF
TRBV5-4	TRBD2	TRBJ2-1	few	TGTGCCAGCAGCCCGGGCAGCGGGAGCGGGTCCTACAATGAGCAGTTCTTC	CASSPGSGSGSYNEQFF
TRBV5-4	NA	TRBJ2-7	NA	TGTGCCAGCAGCCCTCAATCCTCGGCCTACGAGCAGTACTTC	CASSPQSSAYEQYF
TRBV6-1	TRBD1	TRBJ1-2	NA	TGTGCCAGCAGCTCCCGGACAGGGGGGAACTATGGCTACACCTTC	CASSSRTGGNYGYTF
TRBV19	NA	TRBJ2-7	NA	TGTGCCAGTAGTTTGCTCAAAGATATTCTAGCCTACGAGCAGTACTTC	CASSLLKDILAYEQYF
TRBV5-1	TRBD1	TRBJ1-1	NA	TGCGCCAGCACCCCTCGGACAGGGGGTAACACTGAAGCTTTCTTT	CASTPRTGGNTEAFF
TRBV15	NA	TRBJ2-1	NA	TGTGCCACCAGCAGAGGAAAGCTAGCCTACAATGAGCAGTTCTTC	CATSRGKLAYNEQFF
TRBV28	TRBD1	TRBJ1-1	NA	TGTGCCAGCAGTCCTTACAGGGGAAGCTACACTGAAGCTTTCTTT	CASSPYRGSYTEAFF
TRBV7-9	TRBD2	TRBJ2-7	NA	TGTTCCAGCAGCTCGGGGACTAGCGGCTCCTACGAGCAGTACTTC	CSSSSGTSGSYEQYF
TRBV11-2	NA	TRBJ2-7	NA	TGTGCCAGCAGCTTAGCGACTACATCCCGATTAGCGAGGAAGTACTTC	CASSLATTSRLARKYF
TRBV5-4	TRBD2	TRBJ2-1	NA	TGTGCCAGCAGGGATACTAGCGGGGGCTACAATGAGCAGTTCTTC	CASRDTSGGYNEQFF
TRBV5-1	TRBD1	TRBJ1-1	NA	TGCGCCAGCAGCTTGGACAGGGGCGGCACTGAAGCTTTCTTT	CASSLDRGGTEAFF
TRBV30	NA	TRBJ1-2	NA	TGTGCCTGGAGTCCCCATGGACTGGGCTACACCTTC	CAWSPHGLGYTF
TRBV19	NA	TRBJ1-2	few	TGTGCCACGGGGGGGGACTATGGCTACACCTTC	CATGGDYGYTF
TRBV28	TRBD1	TRBJ2-1	NA	TGTGCCAGCGACAGGGGTGGGTACAATGAGCAGTTCTTC	CASDRGGYNEQFF